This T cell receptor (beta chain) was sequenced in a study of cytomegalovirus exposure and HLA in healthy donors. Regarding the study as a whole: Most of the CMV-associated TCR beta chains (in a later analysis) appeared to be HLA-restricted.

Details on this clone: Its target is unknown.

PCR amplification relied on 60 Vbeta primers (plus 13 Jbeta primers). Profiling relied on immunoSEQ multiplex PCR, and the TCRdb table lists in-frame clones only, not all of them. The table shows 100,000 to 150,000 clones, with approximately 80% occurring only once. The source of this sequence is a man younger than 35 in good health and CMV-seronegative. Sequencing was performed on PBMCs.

DNA of the CDR3: TGTGCCAGCAGCTTAACGGGGGGCCCAACCAATGAGCAGTTCTTC. It translates to CASSLTGGPTNEQFF. The chain joins TRBV5-8 to TRBJ2-1; a weak D match, TRBD2 (7 bases). The CDR3 is 15 residues long. Germline V gives CDR1 SGHTS, CDR2 YDEGEE. V lost 2 bases to trimming and J lost 6 bases, with 15 bases between them.